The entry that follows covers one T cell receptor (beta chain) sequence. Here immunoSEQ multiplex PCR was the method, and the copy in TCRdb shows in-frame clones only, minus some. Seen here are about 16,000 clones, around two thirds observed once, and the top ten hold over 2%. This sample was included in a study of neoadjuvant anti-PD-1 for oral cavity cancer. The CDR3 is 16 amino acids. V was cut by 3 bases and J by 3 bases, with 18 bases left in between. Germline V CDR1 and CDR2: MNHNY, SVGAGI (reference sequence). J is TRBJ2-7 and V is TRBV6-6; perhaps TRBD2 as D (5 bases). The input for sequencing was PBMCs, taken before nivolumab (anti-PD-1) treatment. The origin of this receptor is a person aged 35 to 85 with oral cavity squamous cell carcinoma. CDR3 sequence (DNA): TGTGCCAGCAGTTATAGTCGTCCTCAAGAGGGCTACGAGCAGTACTTC. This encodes CASSYSRPQEGYEQYF.